These 4 T cell receptor beta chains share one sample of origin, sequenced in a study of blood T cell repertoires in COVID-19. Only in-frame clones appear in the TCRdb table, and some are missing; sequencing was by immunoSEQ multiplex PCR. The sample shows 250,000 or so clones, about nine tenths of them seen only once. The sequenced material came from peripheral blood. Source of these receptors: a man aged 25 to 45 with COVID-19, enrolled during active disease.

Concerning this clone itself: The identical CDR3 is also encoded by other nucleotide sequences in the sample. V and J are TRBV9 and TRBJ2-1; 7 nucleotides align to TRBD2. The V gene's germline CDR1 is SGDLS and CDR2 YYNGEE. The CDR3 spans 15 residues. Unmatched junction bases numbered 3, after V lost 3 bases and J lost 0 bases. CDR3 amino acids: CASSAGGSSYNEQFF. In DNA, the CDR3 is TGTGCCAGCAGCGCCGGGGGGAGCTCCTACAATGAGCAGTTCTTC.

This clone was counted only a few times. The V gene is TRBV2, the J gene TRBJ1-1; 7 nucleotides align to TRBD1. CDR1 and CDR2 (germline): SNHLY, FYNNEI. This CDR3 is 14 amino acids long. V lost 5 bases and J lost 2; bases outside the gene matches: 5. This CDR3 is CASSPGQINTEAFF. The CDR3 DNA follows: TGTGCCAGCAGTCCGGGACAGATAAACACTGAAGCTTTCTTT. The complete variable domain, with remaining parts taken from reference TRBV2 and TRBJ1-1, reads EPEVTQTPSHQVTQMGQEVILRCVPISNHLYFYWYRQILGQKVEFLVSFYNNEISEKSEIFDDQFSVERPDGSNFTLKIRSTKLEDSAMYFCASSPGQINTEAFFGQGTRLTVV.

The rearrangement links TRBV5-1 to TRBJ1-4; possibly TRBD1 for D (6 bases). Trimming removed 4 bases at V and 7 bases at J, with 17 bases between. CDR1 and CDR2 from the germline V gene are SGHRS and YFSETQ. This CDR3 has 15 amino acids. In DNA form, the CDR3 reads TGCGCCAGCAGCCCAGGGCAGGGGTTAGGTGAAAAACTGTTTTTT. Translating gives CASSPGQGLGEKLFF.

The rearrangement uses TRBV19 and TRBJ2-2, with TRBD2 matching over 8 bases. In germline, CDR1 is LNHDA, CDR2 SQIVND (reference sequence). The V gene end was trimmed by 5 bases and the J gene end by 5 bases; junction bases not matched to a gene: 13. There are 17 residues in the CDR3. CDR3 in DNA: TGTGCCAGTAGTGTAAGGACTAGCCTAAGGAGTACCGGGGAGCTGTTTTTT. It codes for CASSVRTSLRSTGELFF.